The 20 T cell receptor beta chains below were found in one sample sequenced in a study of T cell repertoires in cytomegalovirus infection. One entry per CDR3 protein, called by TCRdb with MiXCR from the reads. The table records fewer than 700,000 distinct CDR3 sequences, less than 25% of them present only once. Sequencing was performed on CD8+ T cells from PBMCs. These receptor sequences come from a human donor in good health (CMV status not recorded). Some clones in this sample may be carry-over from other donors' samples.

This chain joins TRBV7-9 and TRBJ2-7, with D perhaps matching TRBD1 (6 bases). There are 15 residues in the CDR3. Germline lookup yields CDR1 SEHNR and CDR2 FQNEAQ (reference sequence). Trimming left V 5 bases short and J 2 bases short, with 16 bases between. CDR3 in amino acids: CASSPRDRFPYEQYF. CDR3 bases: TGTGCCAGCAGCCCCCGAGACAGGTTTCCCTACGAGCAGTACTTC.

The V call is TRBV6-5, the J call TRBJ2-2, with 15 bases fitting TRBD2. This CDR3 has 18 amino acids. V was clipped by 5 bases and J by 7 bases; unmatched bases: 11. Germline assignment: CDR1 MNHEY and CDR2 SVGAGI. The CDR3 loop reads CASSKGLAGGKKYGELFF. The CDR3 bases are TGTGCCAGCAGTAAAGGACTAGCGGGGGGGAAAAAGTACGGGGAGCTGTTTTTT.

This clonotype occurred once. Being one base from a much bigger clone, this may be a read error. The chain employs TRBV7-6 and TRBJ2-1, with D maybe TRBD2 (7 bases). CDR1 is SGHVS, CDR2 FNYEAQ, per germline. V was cut by 9 bases and J by 1 base, with 10 bases left in between. The CDR3 covers 13 residues. CDR3 in amino acids: CARGGQSYNEQFF. CDR3 DNA sequence: TGTGCCAGGGGGGGGCAGTCCTACAATGAGCAGTTCTTC.

This clonotype was observed a handful of times. CDR3 sequence reads: CSARDGGYWQYV. As DNA, the CDR3 is TGCAGTGCTAGAGATGGCGGGTATTGGCAGTACGTC. The chain recombines TRBV20-1 with TRBJ2-7, with D perhaps TRBD2 (5 bases). Germline V CDR1 and CDR2: DFQATT, SNEGSKA (reference sequence). V lost 0 bases to trimming and J lost 9 bases, with 12 bases between them. The CDR3 consists of 12 residues.

This clonotype has just a few counts. The CDR3 loop reads CSAHFLGGSTDTQYF. The CDR3 region has the DNA TGCAGTGCTCACTTTCTTGGGGGGAGCACAGATACGCAGTATTTT. V is TRBV20-1 and J is TRBJ2-3; perhaps TRBD2 as D (6 bases). V was cut by 5 bases and J by 0 bases, with 15 bases left in between. The CDR3 is 15 residues long. Germline V gene lookup returns CDR1 DFQATT and CDR2 SNEGSKA (reference sequence).

The genes are TRBV27 and TRBJ2-2; TRBD2 matches 10 bases. The CDR3 length is 16 residues. Germline V CDR1 and CDR2: MNHEY, SMNVEV (reference sequence). V dropped 6 bases and J dropped 3; count of bases not matched to a gene: 7. CDR3 amino acids: CASSSASGGYTGELFF. DNA for the CDR3: TGTGCCAGCAGCTCCGCTAGCGGGGGCTACACCGGGGAGCTGTTTTTT.

The chain employs TRBV29-1 and TRBJ2-1; D not certain. CDR3 length: 13 residues. The V gene lost 4 bases and the J gene lost 1 base, with 8 bases spanning the gap. Germline assignment: CDR1 SQVTM and CDR2 ANQGSEA. CDR3 coding DNA: TGCAGCGTTGTATTTCGGTCCTACAATGAGCAGTTCTTC. Encoded protein: CSVVFRSYNEQFF.

This clonotype appeared many times. The rearrangement links TRBV7-6 to TRBJ2-5; D is possibly TRBD2 (5 bases). Germline CDR1 and CDR2: SGHVS and FNYEAQ. This CDR3 is 15 amino acids long. Trimming cost V 3 bases and J 0 bases, with 11 bases left between them. The chain's CDR3 is CASSFNPDYQETQYF. In DNA, the CDR3 is TGTGCCAGCAGCTTCAACCCGGACTACCAAGAGACCCAGTACTTC.

The chain has TRBV14 and TRBJ2-7; 9 bases fit TRBD2. CDR1 is SGHDN and CDR2 is FVKESK in the germline V gene. CDR3 size: 16 residues. J gave up 4 bases and V 0 bases, and 7 bases lay outside the gene matches. CDR3: CASSQEEGLARYEQYF. In DNA form, the CDR3 reads TGTGCCAGCAGCCAAGAAGAAGGACTAGCGAGGTACGAGCAGTACTTC.

DNA for the CDR3: TGTGCCAGCAGTTCCGCTCGAGGGGGCCCGAACACTGAAGCTTTCTTT. This sequence encodes CASSSARGGPNTEAFF. The chain links TRBV27 to TRBJ1-1; 7 bases match TRBD1. The CDR3 covers 16 residues. Germline CDR1 is MNHEY and CDR2 is SMNVEV (reference sequence). Unmatched junction bases numbered 9, after V lost 4 bases and J lost 1 base.

In its sample, this clonotype was seen many times. The V call is TRBV7-8, the J call TRBJ2-1, with 10 positions matching TRBD2. This CDR3 comprises 16 residues. Germline V CDR1 and CDR2: SGHVS, FQNEAQ. The V segment lost 5 bases and the J segment 4 bases; nucleotides outside the gene matches: 8. The CDR3: CASSPVLAGRYNEQFF. CDR3 DNA sequence: TGTGCCAGCAGCCCGGTACTAGCGGGGCGATACAATGAGCAGTTCTTC. Full variable domain (missing parts from reference TRBV7-8 and TRBJ2-1): GAGVSQSPRYKVAKRGQDVALRCDPISGHVSLFWYQQALGQGPEFLTYFQNEAQLDKSGLPSDRFFAERPEGSVSTLKIQRTQQEDSAVYLCASSPVLAGRYNEQFFGPGTRLTVL.

The chain couples TRBV29-1 to TRBJ2-3, with D possibly being TRBD1 or TRBD2 (5 bases each). CDR3 length: 16 amino acids. Germline V gives CDR1 SQVTM, CDR2 ANQGSEA. Trimming shortened V by 2 bases and J by 0 bases, and 15 bases separated the two germline ends. The CDR3 DNA is TGCAGCGTTGAAAGGGACGGAAGTTCTAGCACAGATACGCAGTATTTT. It specifies CSVERDGSSSTDTQYF.

This chain links TRBV7-2 with TRBJ2-3, with D possibly being TRBD1 (6 bases). The V gene lost 10 bases and the J gene lost 4 bases, with 21 bases spanning the gap. The CDR3 spans 15 residues. Germline CDR1 is SGHTA and CDR2 is FQGNSA. The chain's CDR3 is CATSAYYREPDTQYF. The CDR3 DNA reads TGTGCCACCTCAGCTTACTACAGGGAACCAGATACGCAGTATTTT.

This chain links TRBV5-4 with TRBJ2-1, with D uncertain. The CDR3 sequence is 15 residues long. The germline CDR1 and CDR2 sequences are SGHNT and YYREEE (reference sequence). V was clipped by 7 bases and J by 3 bases, with 17 bases between them. The CDR3 DNA sequence: TGTGCCAGCCCCAAGGCGAGGAGTGGCTACAATGAGCAGTTCTTC. Its protein product is CASPKARSGYNEQFF.

This clonotype came up many times. The J gene is TRBJ2-1, the V gene TRBV7-2; the D gene is possibly TRBD2 (6 bases). Trimming left V 2 bases short and J 8 bases short, with 10 bases between. Germline-derived CDR1 and CDR2 are SGHTA and FQGNSA. The CDR3 loop spans 13 amino acids. The chain's CDR3 is CASSLLSGDEQFF. CDR3 coding DNA: TGTGCCAGCAGCTTATTGTCGGGGGATGAGCAGTTCTTC.

This clonotype occurred a few times. The chain links TRBV14 to TRBJ2-7, with D possibly matching TRBD2 (5 bases). V was trimmed by 8 bases and J by 0 bases, leaving 5 bases between them. The length of the CDR3 is 11 residues. Germline lookup yields CDR1 SGHDN and CDR2 FVKESK. The CDR3 region is CASGSSYEQYF. In DNA form, the CDR3 reads TGTGCCAGCGGGAGCTCCTACGAGCAGTACTTC.

This clonotype was picked up a small number of times. The V call is TRBV4-2, the J call TRBJ2-1; D perhaps matches TRBD1 (6 bases). The germline CDR1 and CDR2 sequences are LGHNA and YNFKEQ. The CDR3 is made up of 12 amino acids. CDR3 in amino acids: CRKGGHYNEQFF. CDR3 DNA: TGTCGCAAAGGGGGACACTACAATGAGCAGTTCTTC.

This clonotype was seen ten or more times. The chain employs TRBV10-3 and TRBJ2-3, with 14 bases identical to TRBD2. Germline loops: CDR1 ENHRY, CDR2 SYGVKD. V was pared by 6 bases and J by 4 bases, with 3 bases of the junction left unmatched. The CDR3 is 15 residues long. The CDR3 DNA reads as TGTGCCATCAGCGGACTAGCGGGGGGTGCAGATACGCAGTATTTT. Its translation is CAISGLAGGADTQYF.

This clonotype was counted between two and nine times. V is TRBV20-1 and J is TRBJ1-2; tentative D call: TRBD1 (5 bases). Looked up from germline, CDR1 is DFQATT and CDR2 is SNEGSKA (reference sequence). The length of the CDR3 is 15 residues. V shed 0 bases and J shed 3 bases, with 14 bases lying between them. CDR3 sequence reads: CSARDISQGDYGYTF. CDR3 DNA sequence: TGCAGTGCTAGAGATATCAGCCAGGGTGACTATGGCTACACCTTC.

The chain recombines TRBV4-1 with TRBJ1-1; D is uncertain. Germline CDR1 is MGHRA and CDR2 is YSYEKL. Trimming removed 3 bases at V and 1 base at J, with 12 bases between. This CDR3 is built from 15 residues. The CDR3 region is CASSHEAASNTEAFF. In DNA form, the CDR3 reads TGCGCCAGCAGCCACGAAGCGGCCTCGAACACTGAAGCTTTCTTT.